Described below is a single T cell receptor (beta chain) sequence and its context. Data came from immunoSEQ multiplex PCR; TCRdb stores just in-frame clones and leaves some out. The table lists 15,000 to 20,000 clones, roughly 93% of them singletons. The sample is drawn from a study of blood T cell repertoires in COVID-19. Germline-derived CDR1 and CDR2 are SNHLY and FYNNEI. With 6 bases clipped from V and 3 bases from J, the junction kept 4 bases outside the gene matches. This CDR3 has 13 residues. The V call is TRBV2, the J call TRBJ1-2, with TRBD1 matching over 7 bases. This TCR derives from a human donor in a cohort sampled during active COVID-19. The sample comprised peripheral blood. The CDR3 DNA sequence: TGTGCCAGCAGCAACAGGGGTGACTATGGCTACACCTTC. It encodes CASSNRGDYGYTF.